These T cell receptor beta chains were read from a single sample in a study of OX40 agonist ivuxolimab in advanced cancers. The assay was immunoSEQ multiplex PCR, and TCRdb's table has in-frame clones only and misses some. The sample includes under 95,000 clones, about 89% of them seen just once. Sequencing was performed on CD4+ or CD8+ T cells sorted from blood, taken in a trial of the OX40 agonist ivuxolimab. Every receptor here comes from an adult with an advanced solid tumor such as melanoma, head and neck, liver or kidney cancer. The CDR3 runs from the conserved cysteine through the conserved F or W. Each record gives: CDR3 protein, V gene, clone size, J gene. Only part of the rows carry a size: once, few, many, or a class if the clone is expanded.

CDR3 protein: CASSETVAKETQYF; V gene: TRBV10-1; clone size: .; J gene: TRBJ2-5
CDR3 protein: CASSLQPELEQFF; V gene: TRBV11-2; clone size: .; J gene: TRBJ2-1
CDR3 protein: CASSLGPGSSYEQYF; V gene: TRBV5-1; clone size: .; J gene: TRBJ2-7
CDR3 protein: CASSLHGTGEEKLFF; V gene: TRBV5-4; clone size: .; J gene: TRBJ1-4
CDR3 protein: CASSVRASLGNTIYF; V gene: TRBV4-2; clone size: .; J gene: TRBJ1-3
CDR3 protein: CASSLDRGLNYGYTF; V gene: TRBV28; clone size: .; J gene: TRBJ1-2
CDR3 protein: CAWSRTRDYNEQFF; V gene: TRBV30; clone size: .; J gene: TRBJ2-1
CDR3 protein: CASSSGLAGSHDEQFF; V gene: TRBV5-6; clone size: .; J gene: TRBJ2-1
CDR3 protein: CASSLPGQGAENYGYTF; V gene: TRBV19; clone size: .; J gene: TRBJ1-2
CDR3 protein: CASSSPGLGTYEQYF; V gene: TRBV7-9; clone size: .; J gene: TRBJ2-7
CDR3 protein: CASSFREYSNQPQHF; V gene: TRBV7-2; clone size: .; J gene: TRBJ1-5
CDR3 protein: CATKNQGGSYNEQFF; V gene: TRBV6-1; clone size: .; J gene: TRBJ2-1
CDR3 protein: CASSPRDGENTEAFF; V gene: TRBV6-6; clone size: once; J gene: TRBJ1-1
CDR3 protein: CATSRGDMNTEAFF; V gene: TRBV15; clone size: .; J gene: TRBJ1-1
CDR3 protein: CASSVSGIRDSYEQYF; V gene: TRBV7-8; clone size: once; J gene: TRBJ2-7
CDR3 protein: CASSLGVSSANYGYTF; V gene: TRBV5-4; clone size: .; J gene: TRBJ1-2
CDR3 protein: CASSPRGTEAFF; V gene: TRBV11-2; clone size: .; J gene: TRBJ1-1
CDR3 protein: CASSVRGRASSYEQYF; V gene: TRBV9; clone size: .; J gene: TRBJ2-7
CDR3 protein: CASSRTSGGANTGELFF; V gene: TRBV19; clone size: .; J gene: TRBJ2-2
CDR3 protein: CASSVGYLADTQYF; V gene: TRBV9; clone size: .; J gene: TRBJ2-3
CDR3 protein: CASSPQGRGRWNTEAFF; V gene: TRBV7-8; clone size: once; J gene: TRBJ1-1
CDR3 protein: CASSLDPSGRKEQYF; V gene: TRBV5-4; clone size: .; J gene: TRBJ2-7
CDR3 protein: CASSLTQGADCTF; V gene: TRBV7-3; clone size: .; J gene: TRBJ1-2
CDR3 protein: CAILKTGANQPQHF; V gene: TRBV6-4; clone size: once; J gene: TRBJ1-5
CDR3 protein: CASSHLGQGTDTQYF; V gene: TRBV5-1; clone size: .; J gene: TRBJ2-3
CDR3 protein: CASSGSGSYFF; V gene: TRBV7-9; clone size: .; J gene: TRBJ2-1
CDR3 protein: CASSESSGPYEQYF; V gene: TRBV9; clone size: once; J gene: TRBJ2-7
CDR3 protein: CASTLDRVGETQYF; V gene: TRBV5-1; clone size: .; J gene: TRBJ2-5
CDR3 protein: CASSLDGTGGLFF; V gene: TRBV11-2; clone size: .; J gene: TRBJ2-2